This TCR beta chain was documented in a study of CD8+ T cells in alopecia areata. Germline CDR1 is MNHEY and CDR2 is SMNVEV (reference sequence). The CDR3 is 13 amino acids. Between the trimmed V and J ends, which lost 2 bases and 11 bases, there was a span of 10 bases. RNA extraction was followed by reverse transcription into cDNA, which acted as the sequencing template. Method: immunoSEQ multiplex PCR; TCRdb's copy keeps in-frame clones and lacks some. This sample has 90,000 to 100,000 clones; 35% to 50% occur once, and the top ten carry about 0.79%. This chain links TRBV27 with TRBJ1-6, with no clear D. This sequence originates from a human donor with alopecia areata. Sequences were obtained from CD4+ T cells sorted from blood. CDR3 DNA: TGTGCCAGCAGTTTAGGGGTTCGGACACCCCTCCACTTT. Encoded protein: CASSLGVRTPLHF.